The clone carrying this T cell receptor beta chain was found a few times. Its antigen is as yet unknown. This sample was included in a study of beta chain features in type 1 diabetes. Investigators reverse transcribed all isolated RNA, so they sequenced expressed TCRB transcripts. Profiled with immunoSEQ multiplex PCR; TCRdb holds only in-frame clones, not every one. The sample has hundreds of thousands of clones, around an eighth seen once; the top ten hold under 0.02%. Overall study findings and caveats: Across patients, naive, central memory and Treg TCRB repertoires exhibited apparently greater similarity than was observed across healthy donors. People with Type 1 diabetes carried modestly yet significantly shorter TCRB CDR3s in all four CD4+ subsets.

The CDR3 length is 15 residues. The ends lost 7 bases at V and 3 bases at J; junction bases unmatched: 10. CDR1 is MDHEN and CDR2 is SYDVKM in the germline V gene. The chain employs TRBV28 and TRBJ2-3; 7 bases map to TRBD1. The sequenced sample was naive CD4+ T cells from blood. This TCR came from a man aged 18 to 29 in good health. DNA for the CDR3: TGTGCCAGCACCTATGGAGACAGGGAGACAGATACGCAGTATTTT. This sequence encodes CASTYGDRETDTQYF.